This TCR beta chain was profiled in a study of T cells in Graves' hyperthyroidism and ophthalmopathy. Points from the study as a whole: A model using 13 V-J features told ophthalmopathy apart from stable hyperthyroidism.

There were TCR beta CDR3 regions amplified from RNA transcripts. TCR CDR3 underwent first-round RT-PCR with the HTBI primer set. TCRdb reprocessed the multiplex PCR reads via MiXCR and lists one record per CDR3 protein. The table lists roughly 550,000 distinct CDR3 sequences, about 16% of them singletons. V was pared by 3 bases and J by 6 bases, with 12 bases between. The CDR3 runs to 13 residues. Orbital computed tomography and thyroid ultrasound, together with serum TRAb and thyroxine and clinical symptoms, were used for diagnoses. It was 8.5 to 10 ml of fresh peripheral blood that supplied the PBMCs. In its sample, this clonotype was seen many times. Its specificity is unknown.

J is TRBJ2-7 and V is TRBV12-3 or TRBV12-4, with D perhaps TRBD2 (6 bases). Material: blood. This TCR came from a young woman with Graves' ophthalmopathy. The CDR3 coding sequence is TGTGCCAGCAGTTTGCGGGAAGGGCTCGAGCAGTACTTC. Protein: CASSLREGLEQYF.